The rows below give T cell receptor beta chains drawn from one sample of a study of cytomegalovirus exposure and HLA in healthy donors. Only in-frame clones appear in the TCRdb table, and some are missing; sequencing was by immunoSEQ multiplex PCR. Found here are 45,000 or so clones; the top ten clones hold 6.5% to 10%. Material: PBMCs. The origin of the receptors is a male donor in good health and CMV-seronegative. CDR3s include the opening cysteine and the closing phenylalanine or tryptophan. D genes are given only for firm matches.

TRBJ2-1	.	TRBV30	TGTGCCGGCACTAGGGCCCGGGAGCAGTTCTTC	CAGTRAREQFF
TRBJ1-1	.	TRBV5-1	TGCGCCAGCTCGTCTTATCAGGGGAACACTGAAGCTTTCTTT	CASSSYQGNTEAFF
TRBJ2-7	TRBD1	TRBV4-3	TGCGCCAGCAGCCAAGATCGCGTAATAACAGGGGGCGAGCAGTACTTC	CASSQDRVITGGEQYF
TRBJ2-7	.	TRBV6-1	TGTGCCAGCAGTGAAGGTAGCGGAGGTGGTTACGAGCAGTACTTC	CASSEGSGGGYEQYF
TRBJ2-2	.	TRBV5-4	TGTGCCAGCAGCCGGGGAGGGAACACCGGGGAGCTGTTTTTT	CASSRGGNTGELFF
TRBJ2-1	.	TRBV11-1	TGTGCCAGCAGCAGGGGTTTCTCCTACAATGAGCAGTTCTTC	CASSRGFSYNEQFF
TRBJ1-4	.	TRBV27	TGTGCCAGCAGTTTATCGCCCTATTTTACAACTAATGAAAAACTGTTTTTT	CASSLSPYFTTNEKLFF
TRBJ2-7	TRBD1	TRBV6-5	TGTGCCAGCAGTTCCCCGGGACAGGTGCCCTACGAGCAGTACTTC	CASSSPGQVPYEQYF
TRBJ2-1	TRBD2	TRBV5-1	TGCGCCAGCAGCCCTACTAGCGGGAGGGCCGGTGAGCAGTTCTTC	CASSPTSGRAGEQFF
TRBJ1-5	.	TRBV5-8	TGTGCCAGCACGCGACGGGGGTTTCAGCCCCAGCATTTT	CASTRRGFQPQHF
TRBJ1-1	.	TRBV18	TGTGCCAGCCGAAACAGGGACACTGAAGCTTTCTTT	CASRNRDTEAFF
TRBJ2-2	.	TRBV21-1	TGTGCCAAACTATCAGCCGGGGAGCTGTTTTTT	CAKLSAGELFF
TRBJ2-2	.	TRBV6-5	TGTGCGGCCCGGTCGGGGAACACCGGGGAGCTGTTTTTT	CAARSGNTGELFF
TRBJ2-7	TRBD1	TRBV25-1	TGTGCCAGCAGTGAGGGGGGGACAGGGTGGTTCATCTTCGACGAGCAGTACTTC	CASSEGGTGWFIFDEQYF
TRBJ2-7	.	TRBV7-9	TGTGCCAGCAGCTCCAGGGGACCCTACGAGCAGTACTTC	CASSSRGPYEQYF
TRBJ1-3	.	TRBV4-1	TGCGCCAGCAGTCCGGGACATCGTTCCAACACCATATATTTT	CASSPGHRSNTIYF
TRBJ2-1	TRBD2	TRBV9	TGTGCCAGCAGCGTAGAAGGCGGGAGCTCCTACAATGAGCAGTTCTTC	CASSVEGGSSYNEQFF
TRBJ2-2	TRBD2	TRBV28	TGTGCCAGCAGTTTGATTGGCGGGAGGGCCAGAGCCGGGGAGCTGTTTTTT	CASSLIGGRARAGELFF
TRBJ1-5	TRBD1	TRBV28	TGTGCCAGCAGTTGGGGGACAGTCGGCAATCAGCCCCAGCATTTT	CASSWGTVGNQPQHF
TRBJ1-4	.	TRBV4-1	TGCGCCAGCAGCCCTTGGGGCGAAAAACTGTTTTTT	CASSPWGEKLFF
TRBJ1-4	TRBD1	TRBV30	TGTGCCTGGAGCGTAACCAGGGGGCATGAAAAACTGTTTTTT	CAWSVTRGHEKLFF
TRBJ2-1	TRBD2	TRBV2	TGTGCCAGCAGCCGCCCCTACGCGGGAGGGGTGATTAATGAGCAGTTCTTC	CASSRPYAGGVINEQFF
TRBJ2-1	TRBD2	TRBV7-6	TGTGCCAGCAGCTTGAGGACTAGCGGGAGCCTCAATGAGCAGTTCTTC	CASSLRTSGSLNEQFF
TRBJ2-2	.	TRBV27	TGTGCCAGCAGTCTCGGACTTGGGAACACCGGGGAGCTGTTTTTT	CASSLGLGNTGELFF
TRBJ1-6	.	TRBV6-6	TGTGCCAGCAGTTACTCCGGTTCACCCCTCCACTTT	CASSYSGSPLHF
TRBJ2-1	TRBD2	TRBV19	TGTGCCAGTAGTATGGAACTAGCGGGAGGGCAGCAGTTCTTC	CASSMELAGGQQFF
TRBJ2-2	.	TRBV27	TGTGCCAGCAGAGCAGGGGCCGGGGAGCTGTTTTTT	CASRAGAGELFF
TRBJ2-1	TRBD2	TRBV10-2	TGCGCCAGCAGTGTCGTAGCGGGAGCCGGGGTCAATGAGCAGTTCTTC	CASSVVAGAGVNEQFF
TRBJ2-7	.	TRBV27	TGTGCCAGCAGTTCATTAGTAAATCTCTACGAGCAGTACTTC	CASSSLVNLYEQYF
TRBJ1-2	TRBD1	TRBV6-6	TGTGCCAGCAGGCGACAGGGGATGAACTATGGCTACACCTTC	CASRRQGMNYGYTF
TRBJ2-1	.	TRBV7-2	TGTGCCAGCAGCCAGCCCCTGGGGCCGAATGAGCAGTTCTTC	CASSQPLGPNEQFF
TRBJ2-5	TRBD2	TRBV19	TGTGCCAGTAACCCTAGCGGAGGGGAAGAGACCCAGTACTTC	CASNPSGGEETQYF
TRBJ2-3	TRBD2	TRBV4-1	TGCGCCAGCAGCCAAGGGGCGGGAGGGCCTGGCGATACGCAGTATTTT	CASSQGAGGPGDTQYF
TRBJ1-1	.	TRBV6-1	TGTGCCAGCAGTGAGGCCGGGTTGAACACTGAAGCTTTCTTT	CASSEAGLNTEAFF
TRBJ2-7	TRBD2	TRBV2	TGTGCCAGCTGGGGGTTAGGGAGGGAAAACGAGCAGTACTTC	CASWGLGRENEQYF
TRBJ2-5	TRBD1	TRBV11-2	TGTGCCAGCAGCCTACAGGGGGCCCCGGGGACCCAGTACTTC	CASSLQGAPGTQYF
TRBJ2-7	TRBD2	TRBV7-2	TGTGCCAGCAGCGGATGGACTAGCGGGACCTTCTCCTACGAGCAGTACTTC	CASSGWTSGTFSYEQYF
TRBJ1-1	.	TRBV4-1	TGCGCCAGCAGCCAAGAACGACAGACTGAAGCTTTCTTT	CASSQERQTEAFF
TRBJ2-2	TRBD2	TRBV7-2	TGTGCCAGCAGCTCCGGGACTAGCGGGCACACCGGGGAGCTGTTTTTT	CASSSGTSGHTGELFF
TRBJ2-7	.	TRBV6-1	TGTGCCAGCAGTGAGGGTCTGGGGGCCCCCTACGAGCAGTACTTC	CASSEGLGAPYEQYF
TRBJ1-1	.	TRBV19	TGTGCCAGTAGTTACGGGGGGACTGAAGCTTTCTTT	CASSYGGTEAFF
TRBJ2-1	TRBD2	TRBV19	TGTGCCAGTAGTCCCTTAGCGGGAGGGCCGATTACAAGCAATGAGCAGTTCTTC	CASSPLAGGPITSNEQFF